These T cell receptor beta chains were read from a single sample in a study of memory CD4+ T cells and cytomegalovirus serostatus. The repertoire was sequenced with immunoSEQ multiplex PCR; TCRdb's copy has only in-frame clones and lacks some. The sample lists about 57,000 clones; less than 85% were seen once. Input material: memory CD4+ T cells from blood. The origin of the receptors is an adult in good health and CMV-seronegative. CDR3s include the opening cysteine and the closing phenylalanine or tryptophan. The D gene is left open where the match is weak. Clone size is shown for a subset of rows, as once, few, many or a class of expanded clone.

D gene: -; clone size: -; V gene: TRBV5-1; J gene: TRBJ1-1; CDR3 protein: CASSLEQATEAFF; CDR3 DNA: TGCGCCAGCAGCTTGGAACAGGCAACTGAAGCTTTCTTT
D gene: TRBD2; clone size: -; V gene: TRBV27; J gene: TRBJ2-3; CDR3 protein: CASSLLGLALGDTQYF; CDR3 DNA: TGTGCCAGCAGTTTATTGGGACTAGCGTTAGGAGATACGCAGTATTTT
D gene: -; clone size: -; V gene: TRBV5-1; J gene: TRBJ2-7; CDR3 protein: CASSLGTLAENNEQYF; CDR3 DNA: TGCGCCAGCAGCTTGGGAACGCTCGCGGAAAATAACGAGCAGTACTTC
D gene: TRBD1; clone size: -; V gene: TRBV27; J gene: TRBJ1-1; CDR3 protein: CASSMAGGNLEAFF; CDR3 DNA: TGTGCCAGCAGTATGGCAGGGGGAAATCTTGAAGCTTTCTTT
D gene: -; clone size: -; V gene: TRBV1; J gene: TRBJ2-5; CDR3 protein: CTSRPGLMKETQYF; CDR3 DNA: TGCACCAGCAGACCGGGACTTATGAAAGAGACCCAGTACTTC
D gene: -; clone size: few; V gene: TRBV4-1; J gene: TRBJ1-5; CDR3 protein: CASSQIRNQPQHF; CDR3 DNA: TGCGCCAGCAGCCAGATAAGGAATCAGCCCCAGCATTTT
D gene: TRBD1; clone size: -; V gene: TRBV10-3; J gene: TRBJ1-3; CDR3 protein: CAISTGQGAFIYF; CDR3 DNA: TGTGCCATCAGTACGGGACAGGGGGCTTTCATATATTTT
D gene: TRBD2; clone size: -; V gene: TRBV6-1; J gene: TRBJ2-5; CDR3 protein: CASSEAGGPETQYF; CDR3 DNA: TGTGCCAGCAGTGAAGCGGGAGGGCCCGAGACCCAGTACTTC
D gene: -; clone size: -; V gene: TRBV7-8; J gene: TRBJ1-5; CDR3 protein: CASSALTRDSGPQHF; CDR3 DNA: TGTGCCAGCAGCGCCCTTACCAGGGACTCGGGGCCCCAGCATTTT
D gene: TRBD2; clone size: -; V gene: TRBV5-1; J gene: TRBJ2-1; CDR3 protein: CASSLAGREVNEQFF; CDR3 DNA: TGCGCCAGCAGCTTGGCCGGGCGGGAGGTAAATGAGCAGTTCTTC
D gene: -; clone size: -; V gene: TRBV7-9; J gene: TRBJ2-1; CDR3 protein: CASSFPREQFF; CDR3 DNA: TGTGCCAGCAGCTTCCCACGGGAGCAGTTCTTC
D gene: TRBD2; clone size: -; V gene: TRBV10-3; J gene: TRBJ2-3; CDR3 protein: CAISGGSGATDTQYF; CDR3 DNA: TGTGCCATCAGTGGGGGTAGCGGGGCCACAGATACGCAGTATTTT
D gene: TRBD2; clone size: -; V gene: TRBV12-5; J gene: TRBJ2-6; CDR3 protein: CASGLGGTGANVLTF; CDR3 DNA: TGTGCTAGTGGTCTCGGGGGGACTGGGGCCAACGTCCTGACTTTC
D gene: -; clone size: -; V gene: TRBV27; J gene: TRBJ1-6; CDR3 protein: CASSLDSTNSPLHF; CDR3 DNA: TGTGCCAGCAGTTTGGACAGCACTAATTCACCCCTCCACTTT
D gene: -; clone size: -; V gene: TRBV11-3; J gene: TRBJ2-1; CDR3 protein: CASSLSGGNEQFF; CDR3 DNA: TGTGCCAGCAGCCTTAGTGGAGGCAATGAGCAGTTCTTC
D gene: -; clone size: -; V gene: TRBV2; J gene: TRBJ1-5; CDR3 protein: CASRDFSNQPQHF; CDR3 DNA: TGTGCCAGCAGAGACTTTAGCAATCAGCCCCAGCATTTT
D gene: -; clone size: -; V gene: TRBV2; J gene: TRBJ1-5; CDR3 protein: CASTQSNPNRPQHF; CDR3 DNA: TGTGCCAGCACACAGAGCAACCCCAATCGGCCCCAGCATTTT
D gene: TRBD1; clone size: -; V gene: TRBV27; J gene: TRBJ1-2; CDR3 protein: CASSSTGGNYGYTF; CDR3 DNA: TGTGCCAGCAGTTCGACAGGGGGGAACTATGGCTACACCTTC
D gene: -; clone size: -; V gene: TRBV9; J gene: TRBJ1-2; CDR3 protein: CASSVASYGYTF; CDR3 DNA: TGTGCCAGCAGCGTAGCGTCCTATGGCTACACCTTC
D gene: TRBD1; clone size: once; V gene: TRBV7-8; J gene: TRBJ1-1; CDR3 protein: CASSLGWGQGADEAFF; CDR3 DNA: TGTGCCAGCAGCTTAGGATGGGGACAGGGGGCTGATGAAGCTTTCTTT
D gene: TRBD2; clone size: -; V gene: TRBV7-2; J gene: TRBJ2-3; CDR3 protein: CASSRRGQRGTDTQYF; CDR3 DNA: TGTGCCAGCAGCAGAAGAGGCCAGCGGGGGACAGATACGCAGTATTTT
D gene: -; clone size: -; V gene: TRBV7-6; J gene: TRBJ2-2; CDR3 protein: CASSLVGIVGDFTGELFF; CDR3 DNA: TGTGCCAGCAGCTTAGTTGGTATCGTAGGGGACTTCACCGGGGAGCTGTTTTTT
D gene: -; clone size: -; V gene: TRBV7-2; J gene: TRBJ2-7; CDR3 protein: CASRASGYEQYF; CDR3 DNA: TGTGCCTCCCGGGCCTCGGGATACGAGCAGTACTTC
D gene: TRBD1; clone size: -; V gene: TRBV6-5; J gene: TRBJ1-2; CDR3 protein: CASSYRDRDYGYTF; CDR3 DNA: TGTGCCAGCAGTTATCGGGACAGGGACTATGGCTACACCTTC
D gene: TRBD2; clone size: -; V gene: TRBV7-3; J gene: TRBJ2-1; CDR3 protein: CASSLTGTSGTSYNEQFF; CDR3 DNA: TGTGCCAGCAGCCTTACCGGGACTAGCGGGACCTCATACAATGAGCAGTTCTTC
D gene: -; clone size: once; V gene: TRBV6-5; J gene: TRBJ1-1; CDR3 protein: CASRNDINTEAFF; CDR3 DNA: TGTGCCAGCAGAAACGACATTAACACTGAAGCTTTCTTT
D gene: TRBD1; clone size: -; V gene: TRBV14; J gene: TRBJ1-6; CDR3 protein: CASRDRGHGSPLHF; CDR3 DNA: TGTGCCAGCAGAGACAGGGGACATGGGTCACCCCTCCACTTT
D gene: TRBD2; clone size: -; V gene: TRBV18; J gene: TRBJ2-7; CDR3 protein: CASSSSAGANYEQYF; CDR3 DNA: TGTGCCAGCTCATCATCAGCGGGGGCCAACTACGAGCAGTACTTC
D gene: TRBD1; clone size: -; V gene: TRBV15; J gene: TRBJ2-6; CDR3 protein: CATSIPTGLHSGANVLTF; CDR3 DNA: TGTGCCACCAGCATACCGACAGGGTTGCACTCTGGGGCCAACGTCCTGACTTTC
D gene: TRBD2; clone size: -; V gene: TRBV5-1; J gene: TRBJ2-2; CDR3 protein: CASRMTSGNTGELFF; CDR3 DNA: TGCGCCAGCAGAATGACTAGCGGGAACACCGGGGAGCTGTTTTTT
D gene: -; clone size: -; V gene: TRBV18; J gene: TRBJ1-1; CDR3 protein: CASSPAGQSTEAFF; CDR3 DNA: TGTGCCAGCTCACCGGCAGGGCAATCCACTGAAGCTTTCTTT
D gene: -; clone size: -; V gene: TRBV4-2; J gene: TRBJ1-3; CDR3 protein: CASSSLLSTGTNSGNTIYF; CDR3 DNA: TGTGCCAGCAGCTCACTATTATCGACAGGCACTAACTCTGGAAACACCATATATTTT
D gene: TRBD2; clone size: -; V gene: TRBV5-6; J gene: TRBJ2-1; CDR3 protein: CASSLALAGGPRYNEQFF; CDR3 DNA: TGTGCCAGCAGCTTGGCACTAGCGGGGGGGCCACGGTACAATGAGCAGTTCTTC
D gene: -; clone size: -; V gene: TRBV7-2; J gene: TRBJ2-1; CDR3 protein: CASSSSRTLSNEQFF; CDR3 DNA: TGTGCCAGCAGCTCTTCCCGGACGCTTTCGAATGAGCAGTTCTTC
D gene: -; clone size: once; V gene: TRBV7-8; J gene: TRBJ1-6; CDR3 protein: CASSLEPGTGSPLHF; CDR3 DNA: TGTGCCAGCAGCTTAGAGCCGGGAACGGGTTCACCCCTCCACTTT
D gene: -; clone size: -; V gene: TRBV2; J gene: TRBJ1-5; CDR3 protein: CASSSTGIVSQPQHF; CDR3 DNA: TGTGCCAGCTCTTCAACAGGGATAGTCAGTCAGCCCCAGCATTTT
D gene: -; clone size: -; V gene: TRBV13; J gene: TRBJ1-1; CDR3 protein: CASSFVWGDNTEAFF; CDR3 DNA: TGTGCCAGCAGCTTTGTGTGGGGGGATAACACTGAAGCTTTCTTT
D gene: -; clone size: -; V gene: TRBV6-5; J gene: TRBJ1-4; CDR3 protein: CASSTGLEKLFF; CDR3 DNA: TGTGCCAGCAGTACAGGGTTGGAAAAACTGTTTTTT
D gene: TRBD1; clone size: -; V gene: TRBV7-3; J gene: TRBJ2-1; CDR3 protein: CASSVDRGVNEQFF; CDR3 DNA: TGTGCCAGCAGCGTGGACAGGGGGGTAAATGAGCAGTTCTTC
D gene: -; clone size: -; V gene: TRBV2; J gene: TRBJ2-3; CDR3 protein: CASREIGPDTQYF; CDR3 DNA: TGTGCCAGCAGGGAAATCGGACCCGATACGCAGTATTTT
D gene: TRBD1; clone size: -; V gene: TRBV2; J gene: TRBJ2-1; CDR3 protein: CASSSQGAKNEQFF; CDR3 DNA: TGTGCCAGCAGTTCACAGGGGGCGAAAAATGAGCAGTTCTTC
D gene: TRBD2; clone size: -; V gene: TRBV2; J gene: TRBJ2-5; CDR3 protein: CASRGGLGETQYF; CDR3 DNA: TGTGCCAGCAGGGGGGGACTAGGAGAGACCCAGTACTTC
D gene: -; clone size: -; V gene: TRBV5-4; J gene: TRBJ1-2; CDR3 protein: CAAGVSGYGYTF; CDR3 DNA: TGTGCGGCAGGGGTCTCTGGGTATGGCTACACCTTC
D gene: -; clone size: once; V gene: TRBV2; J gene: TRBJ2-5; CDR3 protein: CASSGTTQETQYF; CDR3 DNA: TGTGCCAGCAGCGGGACAACCCAAGAGACCCAGTACTTC
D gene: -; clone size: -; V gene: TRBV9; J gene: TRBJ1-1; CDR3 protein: CASSVGGYRVKTEAFF; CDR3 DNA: TGTGCCAGCAGCGTAGGTGGGTACAGGGTTAAAACTGAAGCTTTCTTT
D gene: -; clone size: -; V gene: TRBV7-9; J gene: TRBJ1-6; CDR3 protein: CASSLVMNSPLHF; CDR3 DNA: TGTGCCAGCAGCTTAGTCATGAATTCACCCCTCCACTTT
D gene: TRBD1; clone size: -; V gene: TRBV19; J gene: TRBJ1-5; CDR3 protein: CASSWTGDNQPQHF; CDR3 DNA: TGTGCCAGTAGTTGGACAGGGGACAATCAGCCCCAGCATTTT
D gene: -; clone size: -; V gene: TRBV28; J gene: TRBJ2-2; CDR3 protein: CASTDYSAGELFF; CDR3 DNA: TGTGCCAGCACAGACTATTCTGCCGGGGAGCTGTTTTTT
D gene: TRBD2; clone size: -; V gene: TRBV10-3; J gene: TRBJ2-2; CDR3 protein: CAISAGLAGGSYPGELFF; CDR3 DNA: TGTGCCATCAGCGCTGGACTAGCGGGAGGGTCGTACCCCGGGGAGCTGTTTTTT
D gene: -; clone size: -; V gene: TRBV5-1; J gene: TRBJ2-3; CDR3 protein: CASTQQGHTQYF; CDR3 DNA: TGCGCCAGCACCCAACAGGGTCATACGCAGTATTTT
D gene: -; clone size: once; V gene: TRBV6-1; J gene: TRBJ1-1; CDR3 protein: CASKRGVNTEAFF; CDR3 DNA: TGTGCCAGCAAAAGGGGAGTAAACACTGAAGCTTTCTTT
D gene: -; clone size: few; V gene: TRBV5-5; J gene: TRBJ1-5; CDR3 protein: CASSGTGTSNQPQHF; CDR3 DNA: TGTGCCAGCAGCGGGACCGGGACTAGTAATCAGCCCCAGCATTTT
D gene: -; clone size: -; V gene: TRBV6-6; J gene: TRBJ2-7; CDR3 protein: CASRLQGRSYEQYF; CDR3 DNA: TGTGCCAGCAGACTACAGGGTCGTTCCTACGAGCAGTACTTC
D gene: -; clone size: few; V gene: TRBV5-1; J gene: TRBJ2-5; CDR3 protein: CASSPGTRVGETQYF; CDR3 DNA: TGCGCCAGCAGCCCAGGAACTCGGGTTGGAGAGACCCAGTACTTC
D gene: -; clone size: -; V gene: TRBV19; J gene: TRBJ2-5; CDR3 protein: CASSINRYQETQYF; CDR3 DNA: TGTGCCAGTAGTATCAACAGATACCAAGAGACCCAGTACTTC
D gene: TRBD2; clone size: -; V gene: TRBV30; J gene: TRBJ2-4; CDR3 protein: CAWTLAGAKNIQYF; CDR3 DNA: TGTGCCTGGACTTTAGCGGGAGCCAAAAACATTCAGTACTTC
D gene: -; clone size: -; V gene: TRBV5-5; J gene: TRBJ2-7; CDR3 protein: CASSSGFAHLDEQYF; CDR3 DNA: TGTGCCAGCAGCTCAGGATTTGCCCATCTTGACGAGCAGTACTTC
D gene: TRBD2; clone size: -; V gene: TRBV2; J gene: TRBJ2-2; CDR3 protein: CASSSGGPHTGELFF; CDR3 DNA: TGTGCCAGCTCGAGCGGGGGGCCTCACACCGGGGAGCTGTTTTTT
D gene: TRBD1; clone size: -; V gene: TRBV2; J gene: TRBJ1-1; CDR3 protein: CASSRDRNTEAFF; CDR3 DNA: TGTGCCAGCAGTCGGGACAGGAACACTGAAGCTTTCTTT
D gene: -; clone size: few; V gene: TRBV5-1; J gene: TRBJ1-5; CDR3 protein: CASSFEGTNQPQHF; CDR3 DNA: TGCGCCAGCAGCTTCGAGGGCACTAATCAGCCCCAGCATTTT